This TCR beta chain was recorded in a study of OX40 agonist ivuxolimab in advanced cancers. Whole-study findings and limits: Expanded peripheral T-cell antigen specificity went undetermined.

The table came from immunoSEQ multiplex PCR; TCRdb's copy has only in-frame clones and leaves some out. The sample shows 25,000 to 35,000 clones, approximately 91% of them seen only once. Germline CDR1 is SGHTS and CDR2 is YDEGEE. The trim removed 3 bases at V and 3 bases at J, leaving 6 bases unmatched. The CDR3 contains 14 residues. For this clone: What it binds is not known.

Sample: CD4+ or CD8+ T cells sorted from blood, taken in a trial of the OX40 agonist ivuxolimab. The TCR originated in an adult with an advanced solid tumor such as melanoma, head and neck, liver or kidney cancer. The chain combines TRBV5-8 with TRBJ2-7; 7 bases are a match to TRBD1. CDR3 in DNA: TGTGCCAGCAGCTCATCCGGGACAGACTACGAGCAGTACTTC. Amino acid sequence: CASSSSGTDYEQYF.